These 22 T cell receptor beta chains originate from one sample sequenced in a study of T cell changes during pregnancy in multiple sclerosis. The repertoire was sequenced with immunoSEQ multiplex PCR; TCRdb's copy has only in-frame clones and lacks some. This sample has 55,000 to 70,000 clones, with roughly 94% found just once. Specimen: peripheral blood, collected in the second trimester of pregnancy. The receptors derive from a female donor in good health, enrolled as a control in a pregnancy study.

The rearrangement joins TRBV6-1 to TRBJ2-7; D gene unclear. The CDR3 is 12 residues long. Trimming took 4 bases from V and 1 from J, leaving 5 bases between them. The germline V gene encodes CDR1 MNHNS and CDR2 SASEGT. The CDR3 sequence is CASSGGSYEQYF. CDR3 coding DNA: TGTGCCAGCAGTGGCGGTTCCTACGAGCAGTACTTC.

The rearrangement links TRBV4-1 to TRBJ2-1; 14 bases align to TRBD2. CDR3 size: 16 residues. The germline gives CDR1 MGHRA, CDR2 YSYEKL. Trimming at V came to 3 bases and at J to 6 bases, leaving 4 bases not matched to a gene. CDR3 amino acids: CASSHPGTSGSNEQFF. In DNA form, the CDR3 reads TGCGCCAGCAGCCATCCTGGGACTAGCGGGAGCAATGAGCAGTTCTTC.

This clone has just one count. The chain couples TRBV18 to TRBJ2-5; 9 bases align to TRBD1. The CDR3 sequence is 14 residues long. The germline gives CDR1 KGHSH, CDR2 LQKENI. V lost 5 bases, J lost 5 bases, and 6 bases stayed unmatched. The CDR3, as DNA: TGTGCCAGCTCAAACACAGGGGGCGGGGAGACCCAGTACTTC. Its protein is CASSNTGGGETQYF.

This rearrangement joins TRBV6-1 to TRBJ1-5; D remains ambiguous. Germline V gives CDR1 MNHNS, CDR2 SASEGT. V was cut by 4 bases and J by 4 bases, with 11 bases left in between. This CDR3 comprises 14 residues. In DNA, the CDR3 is TGTGCCAGCAGTGGTGCGGCAGAGAATCAGCCCCAGCATTTT. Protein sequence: CASSGAAENQPQHF.

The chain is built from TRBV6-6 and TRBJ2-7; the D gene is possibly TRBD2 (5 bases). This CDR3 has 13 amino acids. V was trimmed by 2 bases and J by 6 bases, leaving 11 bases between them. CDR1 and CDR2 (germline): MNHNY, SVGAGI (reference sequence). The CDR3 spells CASSYGLAPEQYF. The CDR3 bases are TGTGCCAGCAGTTACGGTCTAGCCCCCGAGCAGTACTTC.

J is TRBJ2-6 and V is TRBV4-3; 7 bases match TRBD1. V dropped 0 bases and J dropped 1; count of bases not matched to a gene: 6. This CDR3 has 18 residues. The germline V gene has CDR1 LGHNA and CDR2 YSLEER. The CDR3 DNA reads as TGCGCCAGCAGCCAAGATGTGGGACAGAAATCTGGGGCCAACGTCCTGACTTTC. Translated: CASSQDVGQKSGANVLTF.

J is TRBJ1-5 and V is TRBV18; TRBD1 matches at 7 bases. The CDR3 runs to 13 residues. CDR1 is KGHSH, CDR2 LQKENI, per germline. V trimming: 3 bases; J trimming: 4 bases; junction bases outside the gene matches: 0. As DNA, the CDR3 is TGTGCCAGCTCACCGGGACAGAATCAGCCCCAGCATTTT. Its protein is CASSPGQNQPQHF. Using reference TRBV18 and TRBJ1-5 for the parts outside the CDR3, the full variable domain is NAGVMQNPRHLVRRRGQEARLRCSPMKGHSHVYWYRQLPEEGLKFMVYLQKENIIDESGMPKERFSAEFPKEGPSILRIQQVVRGDSAAYFCASSPGQNQPQHFGDGTRLSIL.

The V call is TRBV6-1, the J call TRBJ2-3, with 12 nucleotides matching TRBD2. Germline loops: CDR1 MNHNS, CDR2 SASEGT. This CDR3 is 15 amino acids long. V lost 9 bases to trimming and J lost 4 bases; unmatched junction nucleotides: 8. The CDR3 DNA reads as TGTGCCAGATTAGGGGCTAGCGGGAGGGCAGATACGCAGTATTTT. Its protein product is CARLGASGRADTQYF.

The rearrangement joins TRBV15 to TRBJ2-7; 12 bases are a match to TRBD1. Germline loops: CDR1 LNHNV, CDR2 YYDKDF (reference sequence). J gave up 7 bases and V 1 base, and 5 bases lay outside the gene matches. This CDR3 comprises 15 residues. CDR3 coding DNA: TGTGCCACCAGCAGAGCCCGGGACAGGGGGCTTGAGCAGTACTTC. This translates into CATSRARDRGLEQYF.

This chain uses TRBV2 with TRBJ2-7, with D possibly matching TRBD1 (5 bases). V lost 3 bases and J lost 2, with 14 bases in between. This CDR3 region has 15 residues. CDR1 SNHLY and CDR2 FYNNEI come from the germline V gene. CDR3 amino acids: CASSDSWGGPYEQYF. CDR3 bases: TGTGCCAGCAGTGATAGCTGGGGCGGCCCCTACGAGCAGTACTTC.

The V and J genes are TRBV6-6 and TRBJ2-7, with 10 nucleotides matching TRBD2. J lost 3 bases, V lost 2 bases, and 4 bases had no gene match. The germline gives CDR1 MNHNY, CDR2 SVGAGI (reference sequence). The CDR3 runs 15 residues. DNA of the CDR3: TGTGCCAGCAGTTACGAGTCTAGCGGGAGCTACGAGCAGTACTTC. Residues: CASSYESSGSYEQYF.

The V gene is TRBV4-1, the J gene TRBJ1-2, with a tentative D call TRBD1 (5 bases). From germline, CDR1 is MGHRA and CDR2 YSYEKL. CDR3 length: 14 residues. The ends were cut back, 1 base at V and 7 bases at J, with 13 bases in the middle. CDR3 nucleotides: TGCGCCAGCAGCCAAGGACAGAGCTCCCCTGGCTACACCTTC. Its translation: CASSQGQSSPGYTF.

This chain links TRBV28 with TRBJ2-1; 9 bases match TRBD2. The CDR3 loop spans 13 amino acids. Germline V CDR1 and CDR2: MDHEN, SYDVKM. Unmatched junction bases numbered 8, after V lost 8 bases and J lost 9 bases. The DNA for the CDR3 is TGTGCCAGCTGGGGACTAGCCTCTGGTGAGCAGTTCTTC. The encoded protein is CASWGLASGEQFF.

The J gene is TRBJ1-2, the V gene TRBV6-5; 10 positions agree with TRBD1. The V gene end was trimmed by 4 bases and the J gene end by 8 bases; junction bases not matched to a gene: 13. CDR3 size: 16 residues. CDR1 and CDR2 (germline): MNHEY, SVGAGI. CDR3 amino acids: CASSSTQRDRGAGYTF. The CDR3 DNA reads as TGTGCCAGCAGTTCCACCCAAAGGGACAGGGGCGCCGGCTACACCTTC.

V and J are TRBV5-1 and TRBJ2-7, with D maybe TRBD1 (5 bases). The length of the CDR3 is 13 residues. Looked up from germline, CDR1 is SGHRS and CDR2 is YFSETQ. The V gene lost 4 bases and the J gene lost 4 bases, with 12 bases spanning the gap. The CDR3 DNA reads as TGCGCCAGCAGCCAGGGTCTTTTTTACGAGCAGTACTTC. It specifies CASSQGLFYEQYF. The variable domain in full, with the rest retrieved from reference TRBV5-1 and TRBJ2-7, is KAGVTQTPRYLIKTRGQQVTLSCSPISGHRSVSWYQQTPGQGLQFLFEYFSETQRNKGNFPGRFSGRQFSNSRSEMNVSTLELGDSALYLCASSQGLFYEQYFGPGTRLTVT.

DNA of the CDR3: TGTGCCAGCAGCCAAGATCAGGGGACAGGGCGCTCCTACGAGCAGTACTTC. Protein product: CASSQDQGTGRSYEQYF. The chain has TRBV4-2 and TRBJ2-7; 9 nucleotides match TRBD1. The V segment lost 0 bases and the J segment 0 bases; nucleotides outside the gene matches: 6. The CDR3 sequence is 17 residues long. Germline V lookup: CDR1 LGHNA, CDR2 YNFKEQ.

The CDR3: CASSQVKVWTSEQYF. CDR3 bases: TGTGCCAGCAGCCAAGTGAAGGTTTGGACTAGCGAGCAGTACTTC. V usage is TRBV4-2 and J usage is TRBJ2-7; 7 bases match TRBD2. V was pared by 1 base and J by 6 bases, with 9 bases of the junction left unmatched. The CDR3 contains 15 residues. Germline lookup yields CDR1 LGHNA and CDR2 YNFKEQ.

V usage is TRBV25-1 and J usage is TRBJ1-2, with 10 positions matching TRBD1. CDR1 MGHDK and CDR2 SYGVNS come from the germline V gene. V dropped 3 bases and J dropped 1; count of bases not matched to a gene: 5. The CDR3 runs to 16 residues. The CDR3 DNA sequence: TGTGCCAGCAGTGACGCCGGACAGGGGGATAACTATGGCTACACCTTC. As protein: CASSDAGQGDNYGYTF.

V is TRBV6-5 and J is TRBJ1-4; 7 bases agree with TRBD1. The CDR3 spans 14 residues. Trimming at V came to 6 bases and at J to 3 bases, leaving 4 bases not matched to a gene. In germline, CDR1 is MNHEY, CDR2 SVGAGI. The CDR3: CASSLGGSNEKLFF. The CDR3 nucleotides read TGTGCCAGCAGCCTAGGGGGCTCTAATGAAAAACTGTTTTTT.

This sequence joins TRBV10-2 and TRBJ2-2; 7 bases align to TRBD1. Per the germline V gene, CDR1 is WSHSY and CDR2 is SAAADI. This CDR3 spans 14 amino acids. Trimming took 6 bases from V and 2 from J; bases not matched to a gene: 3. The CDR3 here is CASRTGVNTGELFF. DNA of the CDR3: TGCGCCAGCAGAACAGGGGTTAACACCGGGGAGCTGTTTTTT.

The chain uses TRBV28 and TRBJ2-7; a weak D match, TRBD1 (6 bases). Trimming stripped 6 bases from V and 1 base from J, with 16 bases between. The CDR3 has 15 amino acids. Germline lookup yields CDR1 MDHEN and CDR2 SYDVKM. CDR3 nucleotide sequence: TGTGCCAGCAGCCCTCATACAGGGATATCCTACGAGCAGTACTTC. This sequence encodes CASSPHTGISYEQYF.

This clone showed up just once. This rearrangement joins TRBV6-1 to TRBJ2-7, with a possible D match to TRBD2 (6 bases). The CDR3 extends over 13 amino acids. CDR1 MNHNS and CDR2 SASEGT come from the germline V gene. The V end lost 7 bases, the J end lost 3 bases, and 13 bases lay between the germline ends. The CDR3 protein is CASTRRGYYEQYF. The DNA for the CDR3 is TGTGCCAGCACCCGCCGGGGGTACTACGAGCAGTACTTC.